Listed here are 32 T cell receptor beta chains from one sample, sequenced in a study of T cell clones after liver transplantation. The repertoire was sequenced with immunoSEQ multiplex PCR; TCRdb's copy has only in-frame clones and lacks some. The sample has about 68,000 clones, 85% to 95% seen once. This specimen was CD4+ T cells from blood, taken about 26 months after liver transplant. The source of these receptors is a human patient who received a liver transplant. These T cells may partly come from the graft donor.

The chain is built from TRBV11-3 and TRBJ2-7, with unresolved D. CDR1 and CDR2 from the germline V gene are SGHNT and YENEEA. CDR3 length equals 15 residues. Trimming stripped 0 bases from V and 7 bases from J, with 16 bases between. DNA for the CDR3: TGTGCCAGCAGCTTAGATATTCTAGGATCCCCTGAGCAGTACTTC. Translating gives CASSLDILGSPEQYF.

The chain recombines TRBV5-6 with TRBJ2-5, with TRBD2 identical over 11 bases. J lost 5 bases, V lost 0 bases, and 6 bases had no gene match. The CDR3 extends over 16 amino acids. Per the germline V gene, CDR1 is SGHDT and CDR2 is YYEEEE. The CDR3 protein is CASSLVSGRARETQYF. In DNA, the CDR3 is TGTGCCAGCAGCTTGGTTAGCGGGAGGGCACGGGAGACCCAGTACTTC.

The V call is TRBV27, the J call TRBJ1-4; maybe TRBD1 (5 bases). CDR1 and CDR2 from the germline V gene are MNHEY and SMNVEV (reference sequence). The CDR3 runs to 18 residues. V lost 0 bases and J 4 bases, leaving 18 bases between the germline ends. The CDR3 bases are TGTGCCAGCAGTTTATCGTCCGGGCGGTGGGGGGATAATGAAAAACTGTTTTTT. Translated: CASSLSSGRWGDNEKLFF.

The chain carries TRBV19 and TRBJ2-1; D is undetermined. Germline-derived CDR1 and CDR2 are LNHDA and SQIVND (reference sequence). The V and J ends lost 2 bases and 7 bases respectively, with 9 bases between them. The CDR3 covers 13 residues. The DNA for the CDR3 is TGTGCCAGTAGTATAACAACTTCAAATGAGCAGTTCTTC. Protein product: CASSITTSNEQFF.

This clone was seen more than once but under ten times. The chain combines TRBV9 with TRBJ1-3; perhaps TRBD1 as D (5 bases). V dropped 4 bases and J dropped 2 bases, with 13 bases sitting between them. Germline values: CDR1 SGDLS, CDR2 YYNGEE. The CDR3 consists of 15 residues. The CDR3 sequence: CASSPRGFTGNTIYF. CDR3 DNA sequence: TGTGCCAGCAGCCCGAGGGGCTTTACTGGAAACACCATATATTTT. Drawing the rest from reference TRBV9 and TRBJ1-3, the complete variable domain is DSGVTQTPKHLITATGQRVTLRCSPRSGDLSVYWYQQSLDQGLQFLIQYYNGEERAKGNILERFSAQQFPDLHSELNLSSLELGDSALYFCASSPRGFTGNTIYFGEGSWLTVV.

V is TRBV19 and J is TRBJ1-1; the D is unclear. CDR1 is LNHDA, CDR2 SQIVND, per germline (reference sequence). CDR3 length equals 14 residues. Deletions cut 4 bases from V and 4 bases from J, with 13 bases between. For the CDR3, the DNA is TGTGCCAGTAGTAGCCGGGATCTTGGCACTGAAGCTTTCTTT. This sequence encodes CASSSRDLGTEAFF.

The V call is TRBV5-6, the J call TRBJ2-7, with 7 bases fitting TRBD1. Trimming took 1 base from V and 3 from J; bases not matched to a gene: 4. From germline, CDR1 is SGHDT and CDR2 YYEEEE. The CDR3 runs 14 residues. CDR3 loop: CASSLKDRNYEQYF. In nucleotides, the CDR3 is TGTGCCAGCAGCTTGAAGGACAGGAACTACGAGCAGTACTTC.

The V and J genes are TRBV10-3 and TRBJ2-2, with 13 bases identical to TRBD2. The ends lost 4 bases at V and 6 bases at J; junction bases unmatched: 8. CDR3 length: 17 residues. Germline assignment: CDR1 ENHRY and CDR2 SYGVKD. CDR3 residues: CAISVTSGRPGPGELFF. The CDR3 DNA sequence: TGTGCCATCAGTGTGACTAGCGGGAGGCCGGGACCCGGGGAGCTGTTTTTT.

This chain uses TRBV25-1 with TRBJ2-3; D unclear. Germline lookup yields CDR1 MGHDK and CDR2 SYGVNS. There are 13 residues in the CDR3. V lost 5 bases, J lost 5 bases, and 11 bases lay in between. The CDR3 bases are TGTGCCAGCAGTCTTGTGGGTCTAGATACGCAGTATTTT. Protein product: CASSLVGLDTQYF.

This chain links TRBV7-2 with TRBJ2-7, with 11 bases that match TRBD1. CDR1 and CDR2 from the germline V gene are SGHTA and FQGNSA. The CDR3 is made up of 16 amino acids. The ends lost 2 bases at V and 4 bases at J; junction bases unmatched: 7. CDR3 residues: CASSLPRDRGGYEQYF. For the CDR3, the DNA is TGTGCCAGCAGCTTACCCCGGGACAGGGGGGGATACGAGCAGTACTTC.

V is TRBV27 and J is TRBJ1-4; 7 bases align to TRBD1. Unmatched junction bases numbered 6, after V lost 6 bases and J lost 5 bases. Germline values: CDR1 MNHEY, CDR2 SMNVEV (reference sequence). CDR3 length: 14 amino acids. The CDR3 is CASSDRALNEKLFF. For the CDR3, the DNA is TGTGCCAGCAGCGACAGGGCCCTCAATGAAAAACTGTTTTTT.

The chain couples TRBV5-6 to TRBJ2-7, with D perhaps assigned TRBD1 or TRBD2 (6 bases each). V was cut by 2 bases and J by 1 base, with 10 bases left in between. This CDR3 has 14 residues. Germline-derived CDR1 and CDR2 are SGHDT and YYEEEE. The CDR3 bases are TGTGCCAGCAGCTTTACAGGGACTTCCTACGAGCAGTACTTC. It translates to CASSFTGTSYEQYF.

This clone is a singleton in its sample. The CDR3 spells CASSQDQRRPGELFF. The CDR3 nucleotides read TGCGCCAGCAGCCAAGACCAACGGCGTCCCGGGGAGCTGTTTTTT. The chain combines TRBV4-3 with TRBJ2-2; D unresolved. The CDR3 sequence is 15 residues long. Germline V gene lookup returns CDR1 LGHNA and CDR2 YSLEER. Trimming took 0 bases from V and 6 from J, leaving 11 bases between them.

The chain recombines TRBV6-5 with TRBJ1-1, with 9 bases that match TRBD1. This CDR3 comprises 13 residues. With V trimmed by 4 bases and J by 6 bases, 3 bases remained unmatched. CDR1 and CDR2 from the germline V gene are MNHEY and SVGAGI. CDR3 bases: TGTGCCAGCAGTTTAAGGGACAGGGCTGAAGCTTTCTTT. Its translation is CASSLRDRAEAFF.

V usage is TRBV28 and J usage is TRBJ2-1; no firm D call. The CDR3 length is 14 residues. Germline CDR1 reads MDHEN; CDR2 reads SYDVKM. Trimming left V 2 bases short and J 6 bases short, with 11 bases between. The CDR3 loop is CASSLKGKINEQFF. DNA for the CDR3: TGTGCCAGCAGTTTAAAGGGCAAGATCAATGAGCAGTTCTTC.

This chain joins TRBV4-2 and TRBJ1-2; 7 bases line up with TRBD1. The trim removed 6 bases at V and 0 bases at J, leaving 10 bases unmatched. Per germline, CDR1 LGHNA and CDR2 YNFKEQ. CDR3 size: 16 residues. The CDR3 sequence: CASRRESGGSNYGYTF. CDR3 in DNA: TGTGCCAGCAGAAGGGAATCAGGGGGATCTAACTATGGCTACACCTTC.

The CDR3 sequence: CTSSQDGLLAGGPYYEQYF. CDR3 sequence (DNA): TGCACCAGCAGCCAAGACGGTCTTCTAGCGGGAGGGCCTTACTACGAGCAGTACTTC. The rearrangement uses TRBV1 and TRBJ2-5; the D call TRBD2 from the table was never checked on the DNA. The tail of the sequence fits TRBJ2-7 better, so the J call may be wrong. TRBV1 represents a pseudogene. This CDR3 is built from 19 residues.

CDR3 in amino acids: CSAAGDRENTGELFF. In DNA form, the CDR3 reads TGCAGCGCCGCTGGGGACAGGGAAAACACCGGGGAGCTGTTTTTT. The V gene is TRBV29-1, the J gene TRBJ2-2, with 9 bases fitting TRBD1. CDR3 length: 15 residues. Germline trimming cut 7 bases from V and 2 bases from J; bases unmatched to any gene: 8. CDR1 SQVTM and CDR2 ANQGSEA come from the germline V gene.

This chain joins TRBV7-3 and TRBJ2-1; a possible D gene is TRBD2 (5 bases). V lost 5 bases, J lost 1 base, and 9 bases lay in between. Germline loops: CDR1 SGHTA, CDR2 FQGTGA. This CDR3 is built from 14 residues. CDR3 amino acids: CASSPRGSYNEQFF. CDR3 in DNA: TGTGCCAGCAGCCCCCGGGGATCCTACAATGAGCAGTTCTTC.

The chain employs TRBV28 and TRBJ1-2; 12 bases map to TRBD1. Germline lookup yields CDR1 MDHEN and CDR2 SYDVKM. This CDR3 spans 15 amino acids. V lost 4 bases and J lost 4; bases outside the gene matches: 4. The CDR3 nucleotides are TGTGCCAGCAGTTGGGACAGGGGGCAGAGCTATGGCTACACCTTC. Protein sequence: CASSWDRGQSYGYTF.

The chain has TRBV4-1 and TRBJ2-3; TRBD2 might be the D (5 bases). The CDR3 spans 13 residues. Germline V gene lookup returns CDR1 MGHRA and CDR2 YSYEKL. The V and J ends lost 5 bases and 4 bases respectively, with 10 bases between them. The chain's CDR3 is CASSLRDSDTQYF. The CDR3 bases are TGCGCCAGCAGCTTGAGGGATTCAGATACGCAGTATTTT.

This rearrangement joins TRBV14 to TRBJ2-3; 11 nucleotides align to TRBD1. The J segment lost 1 base and the V segment lost 2 bases, leaving 8 bases of the junction unmatched. Germline assignment: CDR1 SGHDN and CDR2 FVKESK. The CDR3 sequence is 18 residues long. CDR3 DNA: TGTGCCAGCAGCCAAATGCCCGGACAGGGGGCTGGCACAGATACGCAGTATTTT. Translated: CASSQMPGQGAGTDTQYF.

The chain employs TRBV9 and TRBJ1-1; 9 positions match TRBD1. This CDR3 has 17 amino acids. After removal of 0 bases from V and 1 base from J, the junction contained 7 bases not matched to a gene. Germline values: CDR1 SGDLS, CDR2 YYNGEE. The CDR3 DNA is TGTGCCAGCAGCGTAGGGGAACCGGGACAGGGGAACACTGAAGCTTTCTTT. Residues: CASSVGEPGQGNTEAFF.

CDR3 protein: CASSILGAGPGELFF. DNA of the CDR3: TGTGCCAGTAGTATACTGGGGGCAGGGCCAGGGGAGCTGTTTTTT. This rearrangement joins TRBV19 to TRBJ2-2; D is possibly TRBD1 (6 bases). The CDR3 length is 15 residues. Trimming cost V 2 bases and J 8 bases, with 15 bases left between them. The germline gives CDR1 LNHDA, CDR2 SQIVND (reference sequence). The variable domain in full, completed from reference TRBV19 and TRBJ2-2, reads DGGITQSPKYLFRKEGQNVTLSCEQNLNHDAMYWYRQDPGQGLRLIYYSQIVNDFQKGDIAEGYSVSREKKESFPLTVTSAQKNPTAFYLCASSILGAGPGELFFGEGSRLTVL.

The chain has TRBV5-6 and TRBJ2-2; possibly TRBD1 for D (5 bases). With 7 bases removed from V and 1 base from J, the gap between germline ends came to 11 bases. The CDR3 contains 14 residues. Per germline, CDR1 SGHDT and CDR2 YYEEEE. The CDR3 protein is CASLKDRNTGELFF. DNA for the CDR3: TGTGCCAGCCTAAAAGACAGGAACACCGGGGAGCTGTTTTTT.

The chain links TRBV30 to TRBJ1-5; D gene ambiguous. Germline V gene sequence: CDR1 GTSNPN, CDR2 SVGIG (reference sequence). With 2 bases removed from V and 0 bases from J, the gap between germline ends came to 8 bases. CDR3 length equals 14 residues. Written as DNA, the CDR3 is TGTGCCTGGAGTATAACACATAGCAATCAGCCCCAGCATTTT. It encodes CAWSITHSNQPQHF.

This sequence joins TRBV6-1 and TRBJ2-4; 8 bases agree with TRBD2. Trimming cost V 4 bases and J 12 bases; bases outside gene matches: 5. The CDR3 length is 12 residues. Germline-derived CDR1 and CDR2 are MNHNS and SASEGT. CDR3 sequence: CASSVPGGTQYF. The CDR3 nucleotides are TGTGCCAGCAGTGTTCCGGGGGGGACTCAGTACTTC.

The chain links TRBV11-3 to TRBJ2-1; the match to TRBD2 covers 7 bases. The CDR3 covers 16 residues. J was trimmed by 6 bases and V by 5 bases; bases with no gene match: 13. In germline, CDR1 is SGHNT, CDR2 YENEEA. The CDR3 spells CASSALVEREGNEQFF. For the CDR3, the DNA is TGTGCCAGCAGCGCCTTGGTGGAGCGGGAAGGCAATGAGCAGTTCTTC.

The chain combines TRBV4-1 with TRBJ1-3; the match to TRBD1 covers 7 bases. Losses at the gene ends were 3 bases for V and 2 bases for J; bases not matched to a gene: 10. The CDR3 runs to 17 residues. CDR1 and CDR2 (germline): MGHRA, YSYEKL. CDR3 nucleotides: TGCGCCAGCAGCCAGGGGTCAGGGGGAGGGGCTGGAAACACCATATATTTT. The encoded protein is CASSQGSGGGAGNTIYF.

This clone occurred once. V usage is TRBV10-2 and J usage is TRBJ1-1; 10 bases match TRBD1. The germline V gene has CDR1 WSHSY and CDR2 SAAADI. V trimming: 2 bases; J trimming: 11 bases; junction bases outside the gene matches: 11. The CDR3 extends over 15 amino acids. CDR3 bases: TGCGCCAGCAGTGAGCAGGGACAGGGGCCCTTTGGGGCTTTCTTT. Its translation is CASSEQGQGPFGAFF.

This sequence joins TRBV9 and TRBJ1-1; 8 bases are shared with TRBD1. With 2 bases clipped from V and 5 bases from J, the junction kept 17 bases outside the gene matches. Germline V CDR1 and CDR2: SGDLS, YYNGEE. This CDR3 region has 18 residues. The CDR3 region has the DNA TGTGCCAGCAGCGTCCGGTCAGGGGGCGTACCTGATGGGACTGAAGCTTTCTTT. It yields the protein CASSVRSGGVPDGTEAFF.

The chain employs TRBV5-1 and TRBJ1-1; TRBD1 aligns across 7 bases. The CDR3 has 15 amino acids. V gave up 0 bases and J gave up 6 bases; unmatched junction bases: 8. Germline lookup yields CDR1 SGHRS and CDR2 YFSETQ. For the CDR3, the DNA is TGCGCCAGCAGCTTGGGGGGACAGTCTGGCTCTGAAGCTTTCTTT. Amino acid sequence: CASSLGGQSGSEAFF.